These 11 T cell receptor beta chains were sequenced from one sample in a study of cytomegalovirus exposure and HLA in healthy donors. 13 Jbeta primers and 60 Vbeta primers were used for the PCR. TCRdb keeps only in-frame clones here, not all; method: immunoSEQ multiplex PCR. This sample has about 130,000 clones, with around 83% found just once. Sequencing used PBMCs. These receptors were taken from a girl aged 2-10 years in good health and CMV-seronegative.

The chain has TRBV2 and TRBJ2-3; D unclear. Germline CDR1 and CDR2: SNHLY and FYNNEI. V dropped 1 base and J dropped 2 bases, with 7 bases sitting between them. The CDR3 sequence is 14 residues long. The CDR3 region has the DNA TGTGCCAGCAGTGAAGGGGCGTACACAGATACGCAGTATTTT. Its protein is CASSEGAYTDTQYF.

For the CDR3, the DNA is TGTGCCAGCAGACGGGAAAGGGGCACAGATACGCAGTATTTT. This sequence encodes CASRRERGTDTQYF. The V gene is TRBV2, the J gene TRBJ2-3; D might be TRBD2 (5 bases). V was clipped by 6 bases and J by 1 base, with 11 bases between them. The CDR3 length is 14 residues. Germline loops: CDR1 SNHLY, CDR2 FYNNEI.

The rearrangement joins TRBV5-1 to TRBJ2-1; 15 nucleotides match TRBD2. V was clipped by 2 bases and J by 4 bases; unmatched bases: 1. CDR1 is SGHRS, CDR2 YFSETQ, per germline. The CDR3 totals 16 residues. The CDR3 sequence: CASSLGTSGRYNEQFF. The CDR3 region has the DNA TGCGCCAGCAGCTTAGGGACTAGCGGGAGGTACAATGAGCAGTTCTTC.

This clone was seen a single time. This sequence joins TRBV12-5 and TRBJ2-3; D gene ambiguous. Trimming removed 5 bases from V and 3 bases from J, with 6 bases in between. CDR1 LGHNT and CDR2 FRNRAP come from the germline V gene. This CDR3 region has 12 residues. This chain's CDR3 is CASGPRTDTQYF. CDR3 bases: TGTGCTAGTGGTCCGCGAACAGATACGCAGTATTTT. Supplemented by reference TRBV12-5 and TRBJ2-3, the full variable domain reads DARVTQTPRHKVTEMGQEVTMRCQPILGHNTVFWYRQTMMQGLELLAYFRNRAPLDDSGMPKDRFSAEMPDATLATLKIQPSEPRDSAVYFCASGPRTDTQYFGPGTRLTVL.

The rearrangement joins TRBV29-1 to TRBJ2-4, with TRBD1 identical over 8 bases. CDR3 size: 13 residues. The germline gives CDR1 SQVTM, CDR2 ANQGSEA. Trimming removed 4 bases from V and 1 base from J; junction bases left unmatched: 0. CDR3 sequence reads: CSVGDRAKNIQYF. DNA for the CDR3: TGCAGCGTTGGGGACAGGGCCAAAAACATTCAGTACTTC.

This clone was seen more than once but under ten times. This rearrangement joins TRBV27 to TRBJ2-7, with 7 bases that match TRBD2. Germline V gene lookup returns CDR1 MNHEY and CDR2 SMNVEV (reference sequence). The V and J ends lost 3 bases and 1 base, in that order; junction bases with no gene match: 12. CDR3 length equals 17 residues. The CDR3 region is CASSFRRRGNPSYEQYF. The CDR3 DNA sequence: TGTGCCAGCAGTTTCCGAAGGCGGGGGAATCCTTCCTACGAGCAGTACTTC.

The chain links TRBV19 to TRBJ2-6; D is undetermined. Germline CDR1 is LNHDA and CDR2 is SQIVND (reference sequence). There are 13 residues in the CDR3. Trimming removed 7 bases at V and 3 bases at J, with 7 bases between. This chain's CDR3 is CASTVFGANVLTF. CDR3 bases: TGTGCCAGTACGGTTTTTGGGGCCAACGTCCTGACTTTC.

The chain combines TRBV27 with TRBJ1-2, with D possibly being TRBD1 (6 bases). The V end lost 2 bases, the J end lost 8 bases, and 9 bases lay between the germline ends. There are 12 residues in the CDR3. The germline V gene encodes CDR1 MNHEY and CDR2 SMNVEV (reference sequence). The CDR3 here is CASSLGGGGYTF. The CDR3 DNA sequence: TGTGCCAGCAGTTTAGGGGGCGGGGGCTACACCTTC.

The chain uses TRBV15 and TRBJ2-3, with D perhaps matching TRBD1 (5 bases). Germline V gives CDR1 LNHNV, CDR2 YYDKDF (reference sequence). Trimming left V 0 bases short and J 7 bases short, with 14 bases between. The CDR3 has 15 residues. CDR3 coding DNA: TGTGCCACCAGCAGAGAATTCAGGGAAAGGAATACGCAGTATTTT. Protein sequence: CATSREFRERNTQYF.

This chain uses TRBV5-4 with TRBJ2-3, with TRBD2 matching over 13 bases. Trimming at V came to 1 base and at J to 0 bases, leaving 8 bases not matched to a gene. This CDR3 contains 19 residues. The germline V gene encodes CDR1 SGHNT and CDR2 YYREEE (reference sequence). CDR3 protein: CASSLMGTSGASSTDTQYF. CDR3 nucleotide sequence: TGTGCCAGCAGCTTGATGGGGACTAGCGGGGCATCGAGCACAGATACGCAGTATTTT.

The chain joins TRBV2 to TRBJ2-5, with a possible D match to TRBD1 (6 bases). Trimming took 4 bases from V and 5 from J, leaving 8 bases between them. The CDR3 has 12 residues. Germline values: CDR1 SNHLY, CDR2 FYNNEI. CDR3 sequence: CASSGGPETQYF. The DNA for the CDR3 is TGTGCCAGCAGTGGGGGGCCGGAGACCCAGTACTTC.